This record concerns one T cell receptor (beta chain) sequence. Its antigen is not identified. Its ends do not fully match the called genes, so a read error is possible. The protocol was immunoSEQ multiplex PCR, while the TCRdb copy is restricted to in-frame clones and leaves out a portion. This table holds tens of thousands of clones, under 85% found once. This sample was included in a study of graft-versus-host responses after intestinal transplantation. Background on the study: Anti-thymocyte globulin induction, then tacrolimus and steroids for around 3 years, went to all recipients. Study-wide findings and caveats: Some patients had graft-donor T cell macrochimerism. In their allografts, the ratios of graft-versus-host to host-versus-graft T cell clones were high. Recipient-marrow GvH clones were detected, some having first appeared in ileum or blood.

The CDR3 contains 13 residues. CDR1 and CDR2 (germline): GTSNPN, SVGIG (reference sequence). The chain carries TRBV30 and TRBJ1-3; D remains ambiguous. The origin of this receptor is a human donor who received an intestinal transplant. The sample in question was unstimulated CD8+ T cells sorted from spleen or lymph node cells, obtained before intestinal transplant. CDR3 residues: CAWSVGIGDTIYF. CDR3 DNA: TGTGCCTGGAGTGTGGGTATTGGAGACACCATATATTTT.